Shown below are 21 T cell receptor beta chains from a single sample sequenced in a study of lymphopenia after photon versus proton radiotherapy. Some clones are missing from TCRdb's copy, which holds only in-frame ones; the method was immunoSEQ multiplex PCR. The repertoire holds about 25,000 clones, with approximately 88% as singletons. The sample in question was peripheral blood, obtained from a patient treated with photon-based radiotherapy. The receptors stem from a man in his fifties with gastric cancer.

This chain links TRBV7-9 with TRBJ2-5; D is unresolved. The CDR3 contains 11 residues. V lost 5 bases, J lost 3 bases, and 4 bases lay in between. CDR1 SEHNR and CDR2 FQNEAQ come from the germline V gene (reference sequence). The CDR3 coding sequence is TGTGCCAGCAGCGTGGAAGAGACCCAGTACTTC. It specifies CASSVEETQYF.

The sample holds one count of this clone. CDR3 sequence reads: CASSEGFIGDTSYINYGYTF. For the CDR3, the DNA is TGTGCCAGCAGTGAAGGATTTATAGGGGACACTAGTTATATTAACTATGGCTACACCTTC. The chain combines TRBV6-1 with TRBJ1-2; TRBD1 is a possible D gene (6 bases). The CDR3 consists of 20 residues. Germline-derived CDR1 and CDR2 are MNHNS and SASEGT. V lost 1 base and J 1 base, leaving 25 bases between the germline ends.

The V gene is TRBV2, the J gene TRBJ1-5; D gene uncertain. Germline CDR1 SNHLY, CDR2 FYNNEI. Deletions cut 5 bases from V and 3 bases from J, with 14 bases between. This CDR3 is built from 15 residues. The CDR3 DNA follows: TGTGCCAGCAGTTACGACGAAGCCTTCAATCAGCCCCAGCATTTT. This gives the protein CASSYDEAFNQPQHF. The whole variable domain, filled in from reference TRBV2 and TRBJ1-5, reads EPEVTQTPSHQVTQMGQEVILRCVPISNHLYFYWYRQILGQKVEFLVSFYNNEISEKSEIFDDQFSVERPDGSNFTLKIRSTKLEDSAMYFCASSYDEAFNQPQHFGDGTRLSIL.

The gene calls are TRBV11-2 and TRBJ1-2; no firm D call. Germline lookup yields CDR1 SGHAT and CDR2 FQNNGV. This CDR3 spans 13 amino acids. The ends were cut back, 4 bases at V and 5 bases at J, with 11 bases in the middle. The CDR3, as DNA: TGTGCCAGCAGCTCTGGGCTGGGATATGGCTACACCTTC. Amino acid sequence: CASSSGLGYGYTF.

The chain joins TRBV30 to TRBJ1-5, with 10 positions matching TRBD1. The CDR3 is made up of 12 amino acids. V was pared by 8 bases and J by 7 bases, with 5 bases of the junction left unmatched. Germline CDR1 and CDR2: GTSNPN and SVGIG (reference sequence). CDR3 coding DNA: TGTGCCGTCGGGACAGGGGACCAGCCCCAGCATTTT. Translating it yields CAVGTGDQPQHF.

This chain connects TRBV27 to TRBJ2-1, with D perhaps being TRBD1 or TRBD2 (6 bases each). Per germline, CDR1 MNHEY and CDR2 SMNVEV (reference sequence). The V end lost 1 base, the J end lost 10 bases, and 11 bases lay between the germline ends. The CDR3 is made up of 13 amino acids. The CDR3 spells CASSLWGAREQFF. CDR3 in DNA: TGTGCCAGCAGTTTATGGGGGGCCCGAGAGCAGTTCTTC.

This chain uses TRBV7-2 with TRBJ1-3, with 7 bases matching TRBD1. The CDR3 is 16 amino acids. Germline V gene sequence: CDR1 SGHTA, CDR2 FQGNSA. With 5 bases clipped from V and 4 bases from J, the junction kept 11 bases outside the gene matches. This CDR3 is CASSPQTGTVGNTIYF. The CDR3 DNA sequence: TGTGCCAGCAGCCCCCAGACAGGGACAGTGGGAAACACCATATATTTT.

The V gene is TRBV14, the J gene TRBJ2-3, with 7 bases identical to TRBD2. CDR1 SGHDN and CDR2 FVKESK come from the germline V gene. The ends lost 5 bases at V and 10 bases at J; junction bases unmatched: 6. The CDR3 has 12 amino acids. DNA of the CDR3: TGTGCCAGCAGCAAAAGCGGGGTGTCGCAGTATTTT. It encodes CASSKSGVSQYF.

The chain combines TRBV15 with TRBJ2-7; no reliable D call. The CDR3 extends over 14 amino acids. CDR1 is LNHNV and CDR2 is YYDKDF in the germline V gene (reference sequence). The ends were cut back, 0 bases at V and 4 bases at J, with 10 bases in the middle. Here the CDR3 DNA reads TGTGCCACCAGCAGAGATCCAGCTATATACGAGCAGTACTTC. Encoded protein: CATSRDPAIYEQYF.

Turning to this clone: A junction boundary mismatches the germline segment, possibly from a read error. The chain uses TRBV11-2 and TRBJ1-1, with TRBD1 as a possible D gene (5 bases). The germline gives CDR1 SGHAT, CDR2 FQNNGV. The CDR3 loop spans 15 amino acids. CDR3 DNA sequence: TGTGCCAGCAGTTTAGAACCGGGGACGGGCACTGAAGCTTTCTTT. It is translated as CASSLEPGTGTEAFF.

CDR3 sequence (DNA): TGTGCCAGCAGCTTAGCCACAGGGGATGGCGAGCAGTACGTC. Its translation is CASSLATGDGEQYV. The chain combines TRBV7-2 with TRBJ2-7, with 7 bases that match TRBD1. The V gene's germline CDR1 is SGHTA and CDR2 FQGNSA. This CDR3 comprises 14 residues. V trimming: 0 bases; J trimming: 6 bases; junction bases outside the gene matches: 5.

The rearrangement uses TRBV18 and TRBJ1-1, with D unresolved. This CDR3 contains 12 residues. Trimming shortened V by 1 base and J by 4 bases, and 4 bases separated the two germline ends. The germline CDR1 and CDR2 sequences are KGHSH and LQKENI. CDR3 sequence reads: CASSPQGTEAFF. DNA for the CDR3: TGTGCCAGCTCACCACAGGGCACTGAAGCTTTCTTT. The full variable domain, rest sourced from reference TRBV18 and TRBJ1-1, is NAGVMQNPRHLVRRRGQEARLRCSPMKGHSHVYWYRQLPEEGLKFMVYLQKENIIDESGMPKERFSAEFPKEGPSILRIQQVVRGDSAAYFCASSPQGTEAFFGQGTRLTVV.

CDR3 amino acids: CASSLGLGANGDTQYF. CDR3 nucleotide sequence: TGCGCCAGCAGCTTGGGGTTGGGGGCGAACGGGGATACGCAGTATTTT. This rearrangement joins TRBV5-1 to TRBJ2-3; possibly TRBD1 for D (6 bases). The CDR3 sequence is 16 residues long. Germline V gives CDR1 SGHRS, CDR2 YFSETQ. Trimming removed 0 bases at V and 6 bases at J, with 17 bases between.

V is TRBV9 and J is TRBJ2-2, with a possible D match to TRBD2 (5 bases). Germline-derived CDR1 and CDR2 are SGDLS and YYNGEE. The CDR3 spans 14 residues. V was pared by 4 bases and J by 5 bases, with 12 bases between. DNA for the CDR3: TGTGCCAGCAGCCGTATACTAGTTACCGGGGAGCTGTTTTTT. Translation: CASSRILVTGELFF.

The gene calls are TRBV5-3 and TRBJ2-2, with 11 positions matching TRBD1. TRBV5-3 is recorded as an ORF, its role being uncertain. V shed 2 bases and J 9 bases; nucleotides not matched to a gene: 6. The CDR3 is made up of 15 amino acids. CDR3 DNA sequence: TGTGCCAGAAGCTTAACCGGACAGGGGGCATGGGAGCTGTTTTTT. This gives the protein CARSLTGQGAWELFF.

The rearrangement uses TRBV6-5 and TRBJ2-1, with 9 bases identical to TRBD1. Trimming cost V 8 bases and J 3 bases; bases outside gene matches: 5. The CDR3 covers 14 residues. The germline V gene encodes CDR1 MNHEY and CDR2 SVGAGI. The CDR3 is CASGKTGGYNEQFF. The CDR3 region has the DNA TGTGCCAGCGGTAAGACAGGGGGCTACAATGAGCAGTTCTTC.

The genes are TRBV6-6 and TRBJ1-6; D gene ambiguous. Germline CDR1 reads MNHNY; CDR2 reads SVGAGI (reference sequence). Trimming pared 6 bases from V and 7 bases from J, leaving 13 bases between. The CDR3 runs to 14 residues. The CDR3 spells CASRERERNSPLHF. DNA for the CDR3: TGTGCCAGCAGGGAAAGGGAGAGGAATTCACCCCTCCACTTT.

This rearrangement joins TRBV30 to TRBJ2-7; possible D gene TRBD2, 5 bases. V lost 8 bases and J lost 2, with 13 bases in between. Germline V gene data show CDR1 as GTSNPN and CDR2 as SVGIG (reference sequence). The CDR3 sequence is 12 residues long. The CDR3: CAANRDTYEQYF. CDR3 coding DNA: TGTGCCGCTAACCGGGATACCTACGAGCAGTACTTC. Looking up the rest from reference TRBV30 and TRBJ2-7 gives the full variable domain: SQTIHQWPATLVQPVGSPLSLECTVEGTSNPNLYWYRQAAGRGLQLLFYSVGIGQISSEVPQNLSASRPQDRQFILSSKKLLLSDSGFYLCAANRDTYEQYFGPGTRLTVT.

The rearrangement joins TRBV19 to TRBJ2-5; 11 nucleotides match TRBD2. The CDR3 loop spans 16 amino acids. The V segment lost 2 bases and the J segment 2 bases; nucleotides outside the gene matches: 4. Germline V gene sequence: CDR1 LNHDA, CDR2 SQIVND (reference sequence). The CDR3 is CASSISLAGGQETQYF. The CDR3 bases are TGTGCCAGTAGTATATCCCTAGCGGGGGGACAAGAGACCCAGTACTTC. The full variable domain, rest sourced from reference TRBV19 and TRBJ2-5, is DGGITQSPKYLFRKEGQNVTLSCEQNLNHDAMYWYRQDPGQGLRLIYYSQIVNDFQKGDIAEGYSVSREKKESFPLTVTSAQKNPTAFYLCASSISLAGGQETQYFGPGTRLLVL.

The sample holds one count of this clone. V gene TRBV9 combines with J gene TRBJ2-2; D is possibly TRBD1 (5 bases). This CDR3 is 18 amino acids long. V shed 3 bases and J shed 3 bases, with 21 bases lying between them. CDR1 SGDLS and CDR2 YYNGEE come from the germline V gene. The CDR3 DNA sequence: TGTGCCAGCAGCGGAGCCGGTTCAGGGATCAGGGACACCGGGGAGCTGTTTTTT. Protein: CASSGAGSGIRDTGELFF.

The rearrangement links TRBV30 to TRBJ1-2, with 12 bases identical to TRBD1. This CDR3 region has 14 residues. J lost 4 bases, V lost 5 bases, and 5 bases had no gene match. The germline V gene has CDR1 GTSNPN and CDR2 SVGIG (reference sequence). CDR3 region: CAWWDRGPFYGYTF. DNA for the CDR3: TGTGCCTGGTGGGACAGGGGGCCTTTCTATGGCTACACCTTC. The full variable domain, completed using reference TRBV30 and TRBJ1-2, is SQTIHQWPATLVQPVGSPLSLECTVEGTSNPNLYWYRQAAGRGLQLLFYSVGIGQISSEVPQNLSASRPQDRQFILSSKKLLLSDSGFYLCAWWDRGPFYGYTFGSGTRLTVV.